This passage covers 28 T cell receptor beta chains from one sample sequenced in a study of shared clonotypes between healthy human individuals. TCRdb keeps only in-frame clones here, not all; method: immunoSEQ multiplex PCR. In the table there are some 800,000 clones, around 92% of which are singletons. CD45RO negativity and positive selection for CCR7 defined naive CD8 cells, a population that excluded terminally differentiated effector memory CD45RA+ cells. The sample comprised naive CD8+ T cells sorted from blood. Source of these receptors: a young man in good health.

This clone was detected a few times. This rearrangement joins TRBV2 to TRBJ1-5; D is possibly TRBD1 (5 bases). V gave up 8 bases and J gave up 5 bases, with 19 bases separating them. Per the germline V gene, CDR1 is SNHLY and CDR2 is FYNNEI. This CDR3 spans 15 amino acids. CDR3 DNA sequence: TGTGCCAGCGGGGGTGGTGAGGGTCGGGATCAGCCCCAGCATTTT. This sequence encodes CASGGGEGRDQPQHF. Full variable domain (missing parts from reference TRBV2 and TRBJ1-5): EPEVTQTPSHQVTQMGQEVILRCVPISNHLYFYWYRQILGQKVEFLVSFYNNEISEKSEIFDDQFSVERPDGSNFTLKIRSTKLEDSAMYFCASGGGEGRDQPQHFGDGTRLSIL.

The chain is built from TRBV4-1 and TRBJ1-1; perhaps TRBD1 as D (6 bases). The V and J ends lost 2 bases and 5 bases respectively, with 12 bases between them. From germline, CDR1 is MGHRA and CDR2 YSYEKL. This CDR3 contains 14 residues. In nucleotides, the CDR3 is TGCGCCAGCAGCCAATCTGGGGGCACGACTGAAGCTTTCTTT. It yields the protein CASSQSGGTTEAFF.

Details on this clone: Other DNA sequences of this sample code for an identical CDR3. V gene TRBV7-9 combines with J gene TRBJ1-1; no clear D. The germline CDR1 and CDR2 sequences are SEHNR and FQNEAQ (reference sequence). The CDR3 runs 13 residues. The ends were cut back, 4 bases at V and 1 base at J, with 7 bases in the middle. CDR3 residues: CASSSRGNTEAFF. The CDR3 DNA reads TGTGCCAGCAGCTCCCGCGGGAACACTGAAGCTTTCTTT.

CDR3 loop: CASSGRHSNEQFF. CDR3 nucleotides: TGTGCCAGCAGTGGACGACACAGCAATGAGCAGTTCTTC. J is TRBJ2-1 and V is TRBV6-5; D remains unclear. This CDR3 has 13 amino acids. V shed 5 bases and J shed 6 bases, with 11 bases lying between them. Germline CDR1 MNHEY, CDR2 SVGAGI.

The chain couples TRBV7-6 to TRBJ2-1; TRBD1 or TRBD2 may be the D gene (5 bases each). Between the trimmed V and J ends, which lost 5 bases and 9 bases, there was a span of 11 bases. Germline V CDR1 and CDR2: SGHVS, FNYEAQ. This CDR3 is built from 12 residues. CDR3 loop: CASSTGASEQFF. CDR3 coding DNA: TGTGCCAGCAGCACCGGGGCATCTGAGCAGTTCTTC.

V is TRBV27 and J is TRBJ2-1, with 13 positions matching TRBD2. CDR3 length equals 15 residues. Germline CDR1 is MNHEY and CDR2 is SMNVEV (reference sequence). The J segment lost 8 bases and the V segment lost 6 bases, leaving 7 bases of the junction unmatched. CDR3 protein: CASSEGLAGVDEQFF. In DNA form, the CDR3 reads TGTGCCAGCAGCGAAGGACTAGCGGGAGTCGATGAGCAGTTCTTC.

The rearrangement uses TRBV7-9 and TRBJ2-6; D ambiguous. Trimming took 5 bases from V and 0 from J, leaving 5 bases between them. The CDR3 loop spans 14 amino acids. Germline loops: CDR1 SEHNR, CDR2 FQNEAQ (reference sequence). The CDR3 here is CASSPHSGANVLTF. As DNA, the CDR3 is TGTGCCAGCAGCCCTCACTCTGGGGCCAACGTCCTGACTTTC.

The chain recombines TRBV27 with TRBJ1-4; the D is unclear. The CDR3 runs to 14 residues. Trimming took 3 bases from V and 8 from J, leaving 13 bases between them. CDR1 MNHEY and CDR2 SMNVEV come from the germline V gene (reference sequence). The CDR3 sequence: CASSLLGREEKLFF. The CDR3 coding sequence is TGTGCCAGCAGTTTGTTAGGACGGGAGGAAAAACTGTTTTTT.

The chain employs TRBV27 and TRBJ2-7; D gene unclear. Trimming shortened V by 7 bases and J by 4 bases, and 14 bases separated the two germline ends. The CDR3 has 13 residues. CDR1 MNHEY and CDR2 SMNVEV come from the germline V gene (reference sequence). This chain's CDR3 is CASTPLSGYEQYF. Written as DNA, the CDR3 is TGTGCCAGCACCCCGCTTTCAGGATACGAGCAGTACTTC.

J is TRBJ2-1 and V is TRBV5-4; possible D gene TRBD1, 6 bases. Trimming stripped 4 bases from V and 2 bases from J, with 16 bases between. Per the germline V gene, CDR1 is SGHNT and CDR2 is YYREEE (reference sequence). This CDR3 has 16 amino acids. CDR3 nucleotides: TGTGCCAGCAGCACCCAACAGGGTCGGGCCTACAATGAGCAGTTCTTC. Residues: CASSTQQGRAYNEQFF.

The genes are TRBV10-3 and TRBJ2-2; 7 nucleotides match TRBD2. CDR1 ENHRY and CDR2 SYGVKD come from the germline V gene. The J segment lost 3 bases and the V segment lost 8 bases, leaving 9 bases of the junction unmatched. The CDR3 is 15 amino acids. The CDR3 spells CAIPKREGYTGELFF. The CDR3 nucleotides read TGTGCCATCCCAAAGCGGGAAGGGTACACCGGGGAGCTGTTTTTT.

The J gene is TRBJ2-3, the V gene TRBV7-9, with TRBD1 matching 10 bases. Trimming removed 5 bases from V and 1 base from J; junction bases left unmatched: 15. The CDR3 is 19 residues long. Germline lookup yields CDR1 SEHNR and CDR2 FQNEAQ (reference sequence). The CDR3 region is CASSTPLQGQGWGTDTQYF. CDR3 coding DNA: TGTGCCAGCAGCACCCCTCTACAGGGACAGGGGTGGGGCACAGATACGCAGTATTTT.

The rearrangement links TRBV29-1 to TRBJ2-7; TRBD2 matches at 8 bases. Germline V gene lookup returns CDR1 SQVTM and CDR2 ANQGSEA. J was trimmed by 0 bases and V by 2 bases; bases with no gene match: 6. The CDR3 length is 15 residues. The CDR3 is CSVELTSGLSYEQYF. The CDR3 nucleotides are TGCAGCGTTGAACTAACTAGCGGACTCTCCTACGAGCAGTACTTC.

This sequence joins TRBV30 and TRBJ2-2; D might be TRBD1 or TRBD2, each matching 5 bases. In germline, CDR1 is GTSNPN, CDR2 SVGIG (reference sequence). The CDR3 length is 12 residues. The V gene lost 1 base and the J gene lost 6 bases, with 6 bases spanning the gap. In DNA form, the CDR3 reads TGTGCCTGGAGTGGAGGGGCCGGGGAGCTGTTTTTT. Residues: CAWSGGAGELFF.

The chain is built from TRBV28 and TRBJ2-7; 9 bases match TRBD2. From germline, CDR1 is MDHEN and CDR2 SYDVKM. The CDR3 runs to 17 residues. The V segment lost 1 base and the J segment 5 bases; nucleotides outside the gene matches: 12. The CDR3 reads CASSLSASGKSGDEQYF. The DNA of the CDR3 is TGTGCCAGCAGTTTATCCGCTAGCGGGAAATCTGGCGACGAGCAGTACTTC. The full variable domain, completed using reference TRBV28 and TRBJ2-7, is DVKVTQSSRYLVKRTGEKVFLECVQDMDHENMFWYRQDPGLGLRLIYFSYDVKMKEKGDIPEGYSVSREKKERFSLILESASTNQTSMYLCASSLSASGKSGDEQYFGPGTRLTVT.

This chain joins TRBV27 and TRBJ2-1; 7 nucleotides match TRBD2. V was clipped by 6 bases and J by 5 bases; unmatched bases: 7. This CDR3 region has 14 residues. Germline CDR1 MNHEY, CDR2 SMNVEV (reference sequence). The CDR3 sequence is CASSPSAGDNEQFF. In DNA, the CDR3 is TGTGCCAGCAGCCCGTCGGCGGGGGACAATGAGCAGTTCTTC.

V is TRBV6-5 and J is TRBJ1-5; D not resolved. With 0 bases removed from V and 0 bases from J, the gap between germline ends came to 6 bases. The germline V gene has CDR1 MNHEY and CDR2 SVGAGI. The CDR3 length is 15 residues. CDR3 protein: CASSYSPGSNQPQHF. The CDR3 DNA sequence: TGTGCCAGCAGTTACTCGCCCGGTAGCAATCAGCCCCAGCATTTT.

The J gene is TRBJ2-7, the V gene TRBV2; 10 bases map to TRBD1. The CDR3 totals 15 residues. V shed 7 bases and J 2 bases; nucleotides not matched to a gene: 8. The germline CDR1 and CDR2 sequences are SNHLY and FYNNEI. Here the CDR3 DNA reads TGTGCCAGCACCCCCGGGACAGGGGAAACCTACGAGCAGTACTTC. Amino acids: CASTPGTGETYEQYF.

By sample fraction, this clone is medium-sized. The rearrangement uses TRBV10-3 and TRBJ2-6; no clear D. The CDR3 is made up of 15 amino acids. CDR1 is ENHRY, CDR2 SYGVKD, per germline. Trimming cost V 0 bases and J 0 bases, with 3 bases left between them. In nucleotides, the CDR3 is TGTGCCATCAGTGAGTCTCACTCTGGGGCCAACGTCCTGACTTTC. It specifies CAISESHSGANVLTF.

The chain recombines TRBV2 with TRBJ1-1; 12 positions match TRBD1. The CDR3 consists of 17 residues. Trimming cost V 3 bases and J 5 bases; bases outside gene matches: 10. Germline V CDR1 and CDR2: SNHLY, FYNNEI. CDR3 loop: CASSDSGTGGAGTEAFF. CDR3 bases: TGTGCCAGCAGTGATTCCGGGACAGGGGGCGCGGGAACTGAAGCTTTCTTT.

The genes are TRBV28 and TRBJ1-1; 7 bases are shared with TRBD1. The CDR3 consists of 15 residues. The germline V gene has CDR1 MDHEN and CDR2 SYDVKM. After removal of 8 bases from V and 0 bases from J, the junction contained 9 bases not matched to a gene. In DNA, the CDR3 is TGTGCCAGCGAGGGCAGGGGGACCATGAACACTGAAGCTTTCTTT. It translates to CASEGRGTMNTEAFF.

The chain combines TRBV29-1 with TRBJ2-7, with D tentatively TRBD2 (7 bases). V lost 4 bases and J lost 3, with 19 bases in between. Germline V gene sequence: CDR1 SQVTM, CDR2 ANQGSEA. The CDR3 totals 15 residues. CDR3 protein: CSVAGRGALVYEQYF. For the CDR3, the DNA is TGCAGCGTTGCGGGTCGGGGGGCCCTCGTCTACGAGCAGTACTTC.

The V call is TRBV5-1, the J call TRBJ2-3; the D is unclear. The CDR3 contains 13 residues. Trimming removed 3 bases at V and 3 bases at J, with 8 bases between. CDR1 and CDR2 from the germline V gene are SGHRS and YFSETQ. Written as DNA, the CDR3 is TGCGCCAGCAGCTCCGACCTAACAGATACGCAGTATTTT. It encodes CASSSDLTDTQYF.

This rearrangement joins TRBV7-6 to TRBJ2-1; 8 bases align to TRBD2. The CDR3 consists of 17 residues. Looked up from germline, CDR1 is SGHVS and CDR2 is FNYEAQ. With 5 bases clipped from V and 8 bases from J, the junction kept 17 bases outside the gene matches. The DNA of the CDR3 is TGTGCCAGCAGCCTTCCGGGCGGGAGGACCTTTGGCCATGAGCAGTTCTTC. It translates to CASSLPGGRTFGHEQFF.

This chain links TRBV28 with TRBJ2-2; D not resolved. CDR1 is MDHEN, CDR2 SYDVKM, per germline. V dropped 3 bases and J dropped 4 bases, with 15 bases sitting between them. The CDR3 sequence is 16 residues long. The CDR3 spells CASSFDAQWSTGELFF. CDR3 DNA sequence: TGTGCCAGCAGTTTCGACGCCCAATGGAGCACCGGGGAGCTGTTTTTT.

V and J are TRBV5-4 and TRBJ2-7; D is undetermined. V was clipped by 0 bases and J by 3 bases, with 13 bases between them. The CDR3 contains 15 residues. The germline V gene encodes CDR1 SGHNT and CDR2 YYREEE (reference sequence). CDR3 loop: CASSLERALNYEQYF. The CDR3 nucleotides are TGTGCCAGCAGCTTGGAACGGGCTTTAAACTACGAGCAGTACTTC.

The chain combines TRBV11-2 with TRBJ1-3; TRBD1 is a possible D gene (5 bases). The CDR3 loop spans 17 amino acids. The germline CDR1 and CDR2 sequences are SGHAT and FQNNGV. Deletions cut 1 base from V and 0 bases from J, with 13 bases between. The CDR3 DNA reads TGTGCCAGCAGCTTAGGGAGGGGCCAGAGCTCTGGAAACACCATATATTTT. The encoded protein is CASSLGRGQSSGNTIYF.

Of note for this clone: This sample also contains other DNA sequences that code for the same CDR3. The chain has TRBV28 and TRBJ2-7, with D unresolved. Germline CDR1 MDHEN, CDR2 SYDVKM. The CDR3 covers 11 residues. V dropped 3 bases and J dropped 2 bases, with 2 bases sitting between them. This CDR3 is CASSFAYEQYF. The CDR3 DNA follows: TGTGCCAGCAGTTTCGCCTACGAGCAGTACTTC. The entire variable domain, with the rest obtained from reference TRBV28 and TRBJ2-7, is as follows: DVKVTQSSRYLVKRTGEKVFLECVQDMDHENMFWYRQDPGLGLRLIYFSYDVKMKEKGDIPEGYSVSREKKERFSLILESASTNQTSMYLCASSFAYEQYFGPGTRLTVT.